This TCR beta chain was obtained from a study of T cell clonotyping in hematopoietic cell transplantation. Findings of the study overall: Higher Inverse Simpson Index values in graft donor and pretransplant recipient predicted broader posttransplant TCR diversity. At the given depth, recipient repertoires were over 95% de novo clonotypes. Pathologically expanded recipient clonotypes increased progressively from day 30 to day 180 as diversity fell.

The table lists this clone with a few counts. What it binds is not known. Profiling relied on immunoSEQ multiplex PCR, and the TCRdb table lists in-frame clones only, not all of them. The sample consists of over 10,000 clones, almost 50% of them appearing once. V gave up 8 bases and J gave up 4 bases, with 12 bases separating them. The germline V gene encodes CDR1 SNHLY and CDR2 FYNNEI. This CDR3 is built from 13 residues. The V gene is TRBV2, the J gene TRBJ1-5; tentative D call: TRBD1 (5 bases). The source material was peripheral blood mononuclear cells. The sequence derives from a man in his forties or fifties in good health. Some clones in this sample may be carry-over from other donors' samples. In DNA, the CDR3 is TGTGCCAGCCGGCGGGGGAGGAATCAGCCCCAGCATTTT. It specifies CASRRGRNQPQHF.